The text below deals with one TCR beta chain. This entry comes from a study of siplizumab effects on memory and regulatory T cells. Every sample had about 100,000 of its TCR templates assayed. The repertoire was sequenced with immunoSEQ multiplex PCR; TCRdb's copy has only in-frame clones and lacks some. The sample shows tens of thousands of clones, about 90% of them seen only once. Per germline, CDR1 SGHAT and CDR2 FQNNGV. This CDR3 contains 13 residues. V lost 5 bases to trimming and J lost 8 bases, with 15 bases between them. The chain recombines TRBV11-2 with TRBJ1-1; a possible D gene is TRBD1 (5 bases). The sequence was obtained from a human donor in good health. Input material: CD8+ T cells sorted from blood. The CDR3 loop reads CASSPPLGLEAFF. The CDR3 DNA follows: TGTGCCAGCAGCCCCCCACTGGGACTCGAAGCTTTCTTT. Complete variable domain (other parts from reference TRBV11-2 and TRBJ1-1): EAGVAQSPRYKIIEKRQSVAFWCNPISGHATLYWYQQILGQGPKLLIQFQNNGVVDDSQLPKDRFSAERLKGVDSTLKIQPAKLEDSAVYLCASSPPLGLEAFFGQGTRLTVV.